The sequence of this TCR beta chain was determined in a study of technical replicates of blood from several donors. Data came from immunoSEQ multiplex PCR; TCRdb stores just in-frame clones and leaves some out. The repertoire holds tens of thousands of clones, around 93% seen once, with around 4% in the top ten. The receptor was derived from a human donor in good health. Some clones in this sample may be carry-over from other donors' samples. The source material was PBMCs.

The CDR3 here is CASSYSSRGPYEQYF. The CDR3, as DNA: TGTGCCAGCAGTTACTCGAGCAGGGGACCCTACGAGCAGTACTTC. This chain joins TRBV6-5 and TRBJ2-7, with D perhaps matching TRBD1 (6 bases). Germline CDR1 MNHEY, CDR2 SVGAGI. The CDR3 loop spans 15 amino acids. Deletions cut 0 bases from V and 2 bases from J, with 11 bases between.